This T cell receptor (beta chain) was sequenced for a study of shared T cell receptors in the human thymus. Sequencing used immunoSEQ multiplex PCR; TCRdb keeps in-frame clones, though not all of them. The sample includes some 700,000 clones, roughly 90% of them seen just once. The germline V gene encodes CDR1 MNHEY and CDR2 SMNVEV (reference sequence). This CDR3 region has 13 residues. Trimming took 5 bases from V and 5 from J; bases not matched to a gene: 3. This same sample was also taken into another study, of human thymus T cells. Per that paper: As related research reported, thymic repertoires overlapped highly among unrelated individuals.

This TCR was recovered from a boy younger than two with a congenital heart defect. Sequenced sample: thymocytes. The V gene is TRBV27, the J gene TRBJ2-1, with 7 bases lining up with TRBD1. The CDR3 nucleotides are TGTGCCAGCAGTGACAGGGTTCACAATGAGCAGTTCTTC. This codes for CASSDRVHNEQFF.